Below are 23 T cell receptor beta chains sequenced from a single sample in a study of blood T cells in healthy people across ages. Through a sample-barcoded 5' primer and a J-beta primer mix, a second PCR was run for roughly 6 to 12 cycles. TCRdb processed the 5' RACE reads anew with MiXCR; each CDR3 protein has one entry. The sample includes hundreds of thousands of distinct CDR3 sequences, roughly three fifths of them seen just once. Sample: blood. These receptors were obtained from a man aged 40-49 years in good health.

Only a few counts were recorded for this clonotype. This chain's CDR3 is CASSPSGAASTDTQYF. The CDR3 DNA reads as TGTGCCAGCAGCCCTAGCGGGGCGGCTAGCACAGATACGCAGTATTTT. The chain couples TRBV7-9 to TRBJ2-3; 9 bases map to TRBD2. Germline V gene lookup returns CDR1 SEHNR and CDR2 FQNEAQ (reference sequence). V was pared by 5 bases and J by 0 bases, with 6 bases of the junction left unmatched. This CDR3 has 16 residues.

The genes are TRBV29-1 and TRBJ2-7, with D hard to call. V dropped 6 bases and J dropped 5 bases, with 20 bases sitting between them. There are 14 residues in the CDR3. Germline loops: CDR1 SQVTM, CDR2 ANQGSEA. The CDR3 spells CSVRSPGKIHEQYF. In nucleotides, the CDR3 is TGCAGCGTGAGGTCCCCAGGAAAGATTCACGAGCAGTACTTC.

This clonotype was found a few times. The rearrangement joins TRBV5-1 to TRBJ2-3; 12 bases agree with TRBD2. The length of the CDR3 is 16 residues. The junction had 3 bases not matched to a gene; V was cut back by 0 bases and J by 4 bases. CDR1 SGHRS and CDR2 YFSETQ come from the germline V gene. The CDR3 region has the DNA TGCGCCAGCAGCTTGGGACTAGCGGGAGAGGCAGATACGCAGTATTTT. Translating it yields CASSLGLAGEADTQYF.

CDR3 in DNA: TGTGCCAGCAGCCCTCTTCCGGGACCAGGGGATACGCAGTATTTT. Translation gives CASSPLPGPGDTQYF. The V call is TRBV7-9, the J call TRBJ2-3, with D perhaps TRBD1 or TRBD2 (5 bases each). Trimming removed 5 bases at V and 6 bases at J, with 18 bases between. This CDR3 has 15 amino acids. Germline CDR1 reads SEHNR; CDR2 reads FQNEAQ (reference sequence).

This clonotype was counted ten times or more. V is TRBV7-9 and J is TRBJ2-5; D unclear. This CDR3 has 14 amino acids. Germline V CDR1 and CDR2: SEHNR, FQNEAQ (reference sequence). Trimming took off 1 base at V and 6 bases at J, with 12 bases between the two ends. CDR3: CASSLDPSAKTQYF. The CDR3 nucleotides are TGTGCCAGCAGCTTAGACCCGTCGGCGAAGACCCAGTACTTC.

This clonotype was seen a handful of times. The chain uses TRBV5-1 and TRBJ2-5; 7 bases agree with TRBD2. The V segment lost 0 bases and the J segment 5 bases; nucleotides outside the gene matches: 13. Germline assignment: CDR1 SGHRS and CDR2 YFSETQ. The CDR3 runs 17 residues. The CDR3 coding sequence is TGCGCCAGCAGCTTGGGGTTAACGGGACTACCTCGGGAGACCCAGTACTTC. This sequence encodes CASSLGLTGLPRETQYF.

This clonotype was found once. The CDR3 is CASSFGPHEQFF. CDR3 DNA sequence: TGTGCCAGCAGTTTTGGCCCGCATGAGCAGTTCTTC. The chain combines TRBV12-3 or TRBV12-4 with TRBJ2-1; no clear D. The CDR3 contains 12 residues. The germline V and J ends were trimmed by 3 bases and 8 bases, with 8 bases remaining between them.

This clonotype was counted a few times. The chain couples TRBV12-3 or TRBV12-4 to TRBJ1-2; D is ambiguous. Trimming took off 5 bases at V and 0 bases at J, with 7 bases between the two ends. The CDR3 consists of 13 residues. CDR3 amino acids: CASSLSSNYGYTF. The CDR3 nucleotides are TGTGCCAGCAGTCTATCATCTAACTATGGCTACACCTTC.

The rearrangement joins TRBV2 to TRBJ1-5; D remains ambiguous. The CDR3 sequence is 14 residues long. V shed 6 bases and J shed 4 bases, with 13 bases lying between them. Germline V gene data show CDR1 as SNHLY and CDR2 as FYNNEI. CDR3 nucleotide sequence: TGTGCCAGCAGGCGGGGAAAGGATAATCAGCCCCAGCATTTT. This codes for CASRRGKDNQPQHF.

The rearrangement joins TRBV20-1 to TRBJ1-1; 9 nucleotides align to TRBD1. Losses at the gene ends were 6 bases for V and 2 bases for J; bases not matched to a gene: 10. There are 15 residues in the CDR3. Germline lookup yields CDR1 DFQATT and CDR2 SNEGSKA (reference sequence). CDR3 sequence (DNA): TGCAGTGCCTTAACCGGGACAGGGTTAAACACTGAAGCTTTCTTT. It specifies CSALTGTGLNTEAFF.

The chain is built from TRBV12-5 and TRBJ2-1; 9 positions match TRBD1. V dropped 0 bases and J dropped 8; count of bases not matched to a gene: 2. Per germline, CDR1 LGHNT and CDR2 FRNRAP. This CDR3 has 14 residues. The CDR3 is CASGLVGQGHEQFF. The DNA of the CDR3 is TGTGCTAGTGGTTTGGTAGGACAGGGGCATGAGCAGTTCTTC.

This clonotype was seen repeatedly, ten times or more. The gene calls are TRBV28 and TRBJ2-7; TRBD2 agrees at 10 bases. With V trimmed by 5 bases and J by 3 bases, 19 bases remained unmatched. This CDR3 has 19 residues. CDR1 MDHEN and CDR2 SYDVKM come from the germline V gene. CDR3 region: CASSSRWSGRANRYYEQYF. CDR3 DNA: TGTGCCAGCAGTAGTAGGTGGAGCGGGAGGGCCAATCGGTACTACGAGCAGTACTTC.

V is TRBV6-1 and J is TRBJ2-3; no reliable D call. The CDR3 length is 12 residues. V was trimmed by 7 bases and J by 5 bases, leaving 10 bases between them. CDR1 and CDR2 (germline): MNHNS, SASEGT. The CDR3 region has the DNA TGTGCCAGCAACTTCCCCCAAGATACGCAGTATTTT. Protein product: CASNFPQDTQYF.

This chain links TRBV6-2 or TRBV6-3 with TRBJ1-5, with 7 positions matching TRBD1. Germline CDR1 and CDR2: MNHEY and SVGEGT. J gave up 9 bases and V 5 bases, and 7 bases lay outside the gene matches. CDR3 size: 13 residues. The CDR3 loop reads CASSQQGPGPQHF. The CDR3 DNA reads TGTGCCAGCAGTCAACAGGGGCCGGGGCCCCAGCATTTT.

The gene calls are TRBV29-1 and TRBJ2-5, with no clear D. Per the germline V gene, CDR1 is SQVTM and CDR2 is ANQGSEA. This CDR3 has 13 amino acids. The V end was cut by 1 base, the J end by 2 bases, with 8 bases between. This CDR3 is CSVEVQTQETQYF. The CDR3 DNA sequence: TGCAGCGTTGAAGTACAGACTCAAGAGACCCAGTACTTC.

This clonotype was found a few times. The chain joins TRBV18 to TRBJ2-7; 9 bases line up with TRBD2. Germline V gene data show CDR1 as KGHSH and CDR2 as LQKENI. After removal of 2 bases from V and 2 bases from J, the junction contained 16 bases not matched to a gene. CDR3 length equals 19 residues. The CDR3 reads CASSPVDRIDLAGAYEQYF. The CDR3 DNA follows: TGTGCCAGCTCACCAGTGGACAGGATTGATTTAGCGGGAGCCTACGAGCAGTACTTC.

The chain recombines TRBV5-1 with TRBJ2-1; TRBD2 is a possible D gene (5 bases). Germline V gene lookup returns CDR1 SGHRS and CDR2 YFSETQ. Trimming left V 4 bases short and J 5 bases short, with 16 bases between. The CDR3 sequence is 15 residues long. This CDR3 reads CASSTYGESDNEQFF. The CDR3 DNA reads TGCGCCAGCAGCACTTATGGGGAGAGCGACAATGAGCAGTTCTTC.

Turning to this clonotype: A single base separates this from a much larger clone, so it may be a read error. J is TRBJ1-1 and V is TRBV10-3, with TRBD1 as a possible D gene (6 bases). This CDR3 comprises 14 residues. V lost 11 bases and J lost 2, with 18 bases in between. From germline, CDR1 is ENHRY and CDR2 SYGVKD. CDR3 amino acids: CASMDSGKNTEAFF. The CDR3 DNA sequence: TGTGCCTCAATGGACAGCGGCAAAAACACTGAAGCTTTCTTT.

V is TRBV6-5 and J is TRBJ2-4, with TRBD2 identical over 13 bases. The end of the DNA is better explained by TRBJ2-7, so the J call may be wrong. The germline V gene has CDR1 MNHEY and CDR2 SVGAGI. There are 15 residues in the CDR3. CDR3 residues: CASSFPGLAGLEQYF. In nucleotides, the CDR3 is TGTGCCAGCAGTTTCCCGGGACTAGCGGGACTCGAGCAGTACTTC.

The count of this clonotype is one. The rearrangement uses TRBV7-9 and TRBJ2-7; tentative D call: TRBD2 (6 bases). Germline loops: CDR1 SEHNR, CDR2 FQNEAQ (reference sequence). The V end was cut by 2 bases, the J end by 4 bases, with 9 bases between. The CDR3 has 13 amino acids. The CDR3 DNA follows: TGTGCCAGCAGCTTATGGGGGGATTACGAGCAGTACTTC. Protein: CASSLWGDYEQYF.

As to this clonotype: The conserved final phenylalanine or tryptophan is absent from the CDR3, which likely points to a read error. The V call is TRBV29-1, the J call TRBJ2-1, with D maybe TRBD1 (6 bases). Per germline, CDR1 SQVTM and CDR2 ANQGSEA. The CDR3 covers 13 residues. The CDR3 loop reads CVGLLTGYNEQFL. CDR3 DNA: TGCGTTGGGCTGCTGACAGGTTACAATGAACAGTTCTTA.

The chain joins TRBV28 to TRBJ2-6; D not certain. The CDR3 sequence is 13 residues long. Per germline, CDR1 MDHEN and CDR2 SYDVKM. V lost 5 bases, J lost 3 bases, and 5 bases lay in between. Here the CDR3 reads CASSVDGANVLTF. In DNA form, the CDR3 reads TGTGCCAGCAGTGTTGATGGGGCCAACGTCCTGACTTTC.

The V call is TRBV20-1, the J call TRBJ2-1, with D perhaps matching TRBD2 (5 bases). CDR1 and CDR2 from the germline V gene are DFQATT and SNEGSKA (reference sequence). V lost 5 bases, J lost 0 bases, and 14 bases lay in between. The CDR3 is made up of 15 amino acids. CDR3 nucleotide sequence: TGCAGTGCTCCTACGGGATATGGCTCCTACAATGAGCAGTTCTTC. It yields the protein CSAPTGYGSYNEQFF.